This TCR beta chain was recovered during a study of blood T cell repertoires in COVID-19. Study as a whole: Researchers got acute and convalescent COVID-19 samples from the United States, Italy and Spain. T cells, B-cell-depleted T cells, or PBMCs supplied cDNA or gDNA.

Per the original data handling: Reference gene primer amplification in the assay estimated nucleated cell counts. Method: immunoSEQ multiplex PCR; TCRdb's copy keeps in-frame clones and lacks some. The V and J calls and the clone size are those of that table, but D and trimming were determined from the DNA. This table holds approximately 240,000 clones, approximately 84% found once. This clone was seen once. The CDR3 runs to 14 residues. Trimming removed 8 bases from V and 3 bases from J; junction bases left unmatched: 6. In germline, CDR1 is WNHNN, CDR2 SYGVQD (reference sequence). The sequence was collected from a woman in her twenties or thirties who had recovered from COVID-19. The V gene is TRBV10-1, the J gene TRBJ2-5; 10 bases fit TRBD2. The specimen sequenced was peripheral blood. The CDR3 sequence is CASFGSGREETQYF. DNA for the CDR3: TGCGCCAGCTTTGGAAGCGGGAGGGAAGAGACCCAGTACTTC.